The 31 T cell receptor beta chains below were found in one sample sequenced in a study of regulatory T cells in long-lasting Graves disease. Stated time point: newly diagnosed GD, antithyroid drugs for less than 3 months. Extracted PBMC RNA gave rise to the TCR library. Investigators prepared the TCR beta libraries by applying iRepertoire HTBI primers and Arm-PCR of CDR3 regions. MiXCR was run by TCRdb on the multiplex PCR reads, yielding one entry per CDR3 protein. This table holds 530,000 or so distinct CDR3 sequences, roughly 13% found once. A further study also used this sample, focusing on T cells in Graves' hyperthyroidism and ophthalmopathy.

Sequenced material: peripheral blood mononuclear cells (PBMCs), taken at new diagnosis, from a patient treated with antithyroid drugs. The receptors were sampled from a young man with Graves disease.

The CDR3 region has the DNA TGTGCCTGGAGTGACGCGGATATTCCCTACGAGCAGTACTTC. This translates into CAWSDADIPYEQYF. The rearrangement links TRBV30 to TRBJ2-7, with D unresolved. The CDR3 runs to 14 residues. In germline, CDR1 is GTSNPN, CDR2 SVGIG (reference sequence). Trimming took 1 base from V and 2 from J, leaving 12 bases between them. The full variable domain, with the rest looked up from reference TRBV30 and TRBJ2-7, is SQTIHQWPATLVQPVGSPLSLECTVEGTSNPNLYWYRQAAGRGLQLLFYSVGIGQISSEVPQNLSASRPQDRQFILSSKKLLLSDSGFYLCAWSDADIPYEQYFGPGTRLTVT.

This clonotype was observed a single time. A much bigger clone sits one base away, suggesting this may be a read error. The V call is TRBV2, the J call TRBJ2-7; D remains unclear. The germline V gene encodes CDR1 SNHLY and CDR2 FYNNEI. V dropped 9 bases and J dropped 7 bases, with 13 bases sitting between them. This CDR3 has 11 amino acids. The DNA for the CDR3 is TGTGCCAGGGACGGAAACAATGAGCAGTACTTC. Translation gives CARDGNNEQYF. Using reference TRBV2 and TRBJ2-7 for the parts outside the CDR3, the full variable domain is EPEVTQTPSHQVTQMGQEVILRCVPISNHLYFYWYRQILGQKVEFLVSFYNNEISEKSEIFDDQFSVERPDGSNFTLKIRSTKLEDSAMYFCARDGNNEQYFGPGTRLTVT.

This clonotype was found many times. The chain recombines TRBV7-2 with TRBJ2-1; D uncertain. Germline V lookup: CDR1 SGHTA, CDR2 FQGNSA. There are 14 residues in the CDR3. Trimming left V 4 bases short and J 8 bases short, with 15 bases between. The DNA for the CDR3 is TGTGCCAGCAGCTCCACCGACCTATCCCATGAGCAGTTCTTC. Its protein product is CASSSTDLSHEQFF.

Ten or more counts support this clonotype. This sequence joins TRBV29-1 and TRBJ2-1; the D gene is possibly TRBD2 (5 bases). This CDR3 has 15 residues. The V end lost 3 bases, the J end lost 5 bases, and 17 bases lay between the germline ends. Looked up from germline, CDR1 is SQVTM and CDR2 is ANQGSEA. Here the CDR3 DNA reads TGCAGCGTTGAGCCCGACCGGAGCGGACACAATGAGCAGTTCTTC. Translated, it gives CSVEPDRSGHNEQFF.

Worth noting for this clonotype: It is likely a read error: a sequence one base away is far more abundant. The chain employs TRBV7-2 and TRBJ2-7; D unresolved. Near its end, the DNA agrees better with TRBJ2-3, so the J call may be wrong. The CDR3 loop spans 15 amino acids. Germline CDR1 and CDR2: SGHTA and FQGNSA. For the CDR3, the DNA is TGTGCCAGCAGCTACAATACTGGTGGGCTGGATACGCAGTATTTT. It specifies CASSYNTGGLDTQYF.

The sample holds many counts of this clonotype. V usage is TRBV15 and J usage is TRBJ2-7; D is uncertain. V was shortened by 0 bases and J by 5 bases, with 2 bases between the two germline ends. Germline assignment: CDR1 LNHNV and CDR2 YYDKDF (reference sequence). The CDR3 has 11 amino acids. The CDR3 region is CATSRDHEQYF. CDR3 coding DNA: TGTGCCACCAGCAGAGACCACGAGCAGTACTTC.

In this sample, this clonotype turned up many times. The chain joins TRBV12-3 or TRBV12-4 to TRBJ2-5, with unresolved D. V was pared by 5 bases and J by 2 bases, with 6 bases between. The CDR3 contains 12 residues. CDR3 sequence reads: CASSQVQETQYF. The CDR3 bases are TGTGCCAGCAGTCAAGTACAAGAGACCCAGTACTTC.

This clonotype was seen repeatedly, ten times or more. The chain couples TRBV7-6 to TRBJ1-5; D unclear. The CDR3 spans 15 residues. Germline-derived CDR1 and CDR2 are SGHVS and FNYEAQ. Trimming removed 0 bases at V and 3 bases at J, with 9 bases between. The chain's CDR3 is CASSLADTINQPQHF. The CDR3 nucleotides are TGTGCCAGCAGCTTAGCCGACACCATCAATCAGCCCCAGCATTTT.

This clonotype was detected ten times or more. The chain recombines TRBV3-1 with TRBJ1-2; D is ambiguous. The CDR3 runs to 13 residues. Germline CDR1 is LGHDT and CDR2 is YNNKEL (reference sequence). V dropped 0 bases and J dropped 7 bases, with 9 bases sitting between them. CDR3 sequence reads: CASSQDLLGGYTF. The CDR3 coding sequence is TGTGCCAGCAGCCAAGATTTGCTGGGTGGCTACACCTTC. The full variable domain, with the rest looked up from reference TRBV3-1 and TRBJ1-2, is DTAVSQTPKYLVTQMGNDKSIKCEQNLGHDTMYWYKQDSKKFLKIMFSYNNKELIINETVPNRFSPKSPDKAHLNLHINSLELGDSAVYFCASSQDLLGGYTFGSGTRLTVV.

About this clonotype itself: A much larger clone is a single base away; this may be a read error. The chain uses TRBV27 and TRBJ2-7; D perhaps matches TRBD2 (5 bases). The CDR3 length is 15 residues. From germline, CDR1 is MNHEY and CDR2 SMNVEV (reference sequence). The CDR3 loop is CASSLKWEPSYEQCF. In nucleotides, the CDR3 is TGTGCCAGCAGTTTAAAGTGGGAGCCCTCCTACGAGCAGTGCTTC.

V gene TRBV27 combines with J gene TRBJ1-1; 7 positions match TRBD1. V lost 7 bases, J lost 3 bases, and 8 bases stayed unmatched. This CDR3 is 14 amino acids long. Germline CDR1 reads MNHEY; CDR2 reads SMNVEV (reference sequence). The CDR3 DNA sequence: TGTGCCAGCAAATATGGGACAGAATACACTGAAGCTTTCTTT. Amino acids: CASKYGTEYTEAFF.

This clonotype was seen repeatedly, ten times or more. The V gene is TRBV7-2, the J gene TRBJ1-1, with a weak D call TRBD1 (5 bases). This CDR3 contains 16 residues. CDR1 is SGHTA and CDR2 is FQGNSA in the germline V gene. Trimming pared 5 bases from V and 3 bases from J, leaving 19 bases between. The CDR3 reads CASSPRRGLGDTEAFF. The CDR3 coding sequence is TGTGCCAGCAGCCCGAGAAGGGGATTGGGAGACACTGAAGCTTTCTTT.

The genes are TRBV3-1 and TRBJ2-7; unclear D gene. The CDR3 is 12 residues long. CDR1 LGHDT and CDR2 YNNKEL come from the germline V gene (reference sequence). V lost 2 bases and J lost 7, with 9 bases in between. The CDR3 protein is CASSQTLGEQYF. The CDR3, as DNA: TGTGCCAGCAGCCAAACTTTGGGGGAGCAGTACTTC.

A note on this clonotype: It differs at one base from a far larger clone, so likely a read error. This chain connects TRBV6-2 or TRBV6-3 to TRBJ2-3; D remains unclear. With the DNA end fitting TRBJ2-1 better, the J assignment may be wrong. The CDR3 is 12 amino acids. Germline CDR1 and CDR2: MNHEY and SVGEGT. CDR3 sequence: CASSYGWAGQFF. DNA of the CDR3: TGTGCCAGCAGTTACGGGTGGGCTGGGCAGTTCTTC.

A few counts support this clonotype. This chain links TRBV27 with TRBJ2-1; D possibly corresponds to TRBD2 (5 bases). With 5 bases removed from V and 9 bases from J, the gap between germline ends came to 11 bases. CDR1 MNHEY and CDR2 SMNVEV come from the germline V gene (reference sequence). CDR3 length: 12 amino acids. CDR3 protein: CASSPGITEQFF. The CDR3 region has the DNA TGTGCCAGCAGTCCCGGGATCACTGAGCAGTTCTTC.

This clonotype was seen repeatedly, ten times or more. V is TRBV28 and J is TRBJ1-1, with D uncertain. V was trimmed by 6 bases and J by 7 bases, leaving 9 bases between them. Germline CDR1 reads MDHEN; CDR2 reads SYDVKM. The CDR3 loop spans 11 amino acids. The CDR3 region has the DNA TGTGCCAGCAGGCGGCTGAATGAAGCTTTCTTT. Residues: CASRRLNEAFF.

Many counts were recorded for this clonotype. The rearrangement joins TRBV24-1 to TRBJ2-5; possibly TRBD1 for D (5 bases). CDR1 KGHDR and CDR2 SFDVKD come from the germline V gene. The CDR3 covers 16 residues. V was pared by 5 bases and J by 2 bases, with 17 bases between. DNA for the CDR3: TGTGCCACCAGTGCCCGATGGACACGTCGACAAGAGACCCAGTACTTC. Translating it yields CATSARWTRRQETQYF.

This sequence joins TRBV7-9 and TRBJ2-7; TRBD1 might be the D (6 bases). The CDR3 extends over 14 amino acids. Germline CDR1 SEHNR, CDR2 FQNEAQ (reference sequence). V lost 5 bases and J 0 bases, leaving 11 bases between the germline ends. Here the CDR3 reads CASSQQGRSYEQYF. CDR3 nucleotides: TGTGCCAGCAGCCAACAGGGTCGCTCCTACGAGCAGTACTTC.

This clonotype was seen many times. The V call is TRBV2, the J call TRBJ2-7, with 8 bases that match TRBD1. Germline trimming cut 8 bases from V and 2 bases from J; bases unmatched to any gene: 11. Germline assignment: CDR1 SNHLY and CDR2 FYNNEI. The CDR3 spans 15 residues. The CDR3 loop reads CASSGGRDGAYEQYF. In nucleotides, the CDR3 is TGTGCCAGCTCAGGGGGCCGGGACGGAGCCTACGAGCAGTACTTC.

There are many counts of this clonotype. J is TRBJ2-7 and V is TRBV6-5; 9 bases match TRBD1. V shed 0 bases, J shed 3 bases, and the junction held 3 bases outside the gene matches. CDR1 and CDR2 (germline): MNHEY, SVGAGI. The CDR3 runs 15 residues. CDR3 sequence reads: CASSYSGQGRYEQYF. In DNA, the CDR3 is TGTGCCAGCAGTTACTCGGGACAGGGCCGCTACGAGCAGTACTTC.

This clonotype was detected ten times or more. The gene calls are TRBV20-1 and TRBJ2-3; D call uncertain. This CDR3 region has 14 residues. V was clipped by 2 bases and J by 2 bases, with 11 bases between them. Germline V CDR1 and CDR2: DFQATT, SNEGSKA (reference sequence). CDR3 amino acids: CSARFRPSTDTQYF. In DNA form, the CDR3 reads TGCAGTGCTAGATTCAGGCCTTCCACAGATACGCAGTATTTT.

This clonotype was seen only once. A far larger clone is one base from this, pointing to a likely read error. The rearrangement uses TRBV11-3 and TRBJ2-5, with 8 bases identical to TRBD2. V gave up 5 bases and J gave up 7 bases; unmatched junction bases: 9. The germline CDR1 and CDR2 sequences are SGHNT and YENEEA. The CDR3 has 14 amino acids. The CDR3 is CASSTALADATQYF. The CDR3 DNA is TGTGCCAGCAGCACCGCACTAGCGGATGCGACCCAGTACTTC.

At least ten counts were recorded for this clonotype. The chain employs TRBV20-1 and TRBJ2-5; D is unclear. The CDR3 contains 14 residues. The ends were cut back, 3 bases at V and 2 bases at J, with 13 bases in the middle. Germline V gene data show CDR1 as DFQATT and CDR2 as SNEGSKA (reference sequence). This CDR3 reads CSARESTAQETQYF. The CDR3, as DNA: TGCAGTGCTAGGGAGTCCACAGCACAAGAGACCCAGTACTTC.

This clonotype was counted ten times or more. The chain joins TRBV5-1 to TRBJ1-1, with D maybe TRBD1 (6 bases). The CDR3 loop spans 15 amino acids. CDR1 is SGHRS, CDR2 YFSETQ, per germline. V lost 1 base, J lost 4 bases, and 14 bases lay in between. CDR3 nucleotide sequence: TGCGCCAGCAGCTTGAACCGGGGGCGCGGCACTGAAGCTTTCTTT. It specifies CASSLNRGRGTEAFF.

This clonotype was detected once. The chain recombines TRBV12-3 or TRBV12-4 with TRBJ1-5; a weak D match, TRBD1 (6 bases). The ends were cut back, 6 bases at V and 5 bases at J, with 20 bases in the middle. The CDR3 totals 16 residues. CDR3 sequence (DNA): TGTGCCAGCAGCCCCCCGACAGGCCGGGCTCATCAGCCCCAGCATTTT. Its translation: CASSPPTGRAHQPQHF.

V and J are TRBV6-1 and TRBJ2-1; 7 bases line up with TRBD1. Germline CDR1 and CDR2: MNHNS and SASEGT. The CDR3 spans 12 residues. With V trimmed by 11 bases and J by 2 bases, 3 bases remained unmatched. The CDR3 protein is CAARGTYNEQFF. CDR3 in DNA: TGTGCCGCCAGGGGGACCTACAATGAGCAGTTCTTC.

This clonotype was seen at least ten times. The chain has TRBV11-2 and TRBJ1-1; D is unclear. Per the germline V gene, CDR1 is SGHAT and CDR2 is FQNNGV. There are 15 residues in the CDR3. V was cut by 2 bases and J by 0 bases, with 10 bases left in between. The CDR3 bases are TGTGCCAGCAGCTTATCCCTTTCGATGAACACTGAAGCTTTCTTT. Protein sequence: CASSLSLSMNTEAFF.

This chain connects TRBV6-1 to TRBJ2-7, with D tentatively TRBD1 (6 bases). The CDR3 has 13 amino acids. CDR1 is MNHNS and CDR2 is SASEGT in the germline V gene. Deletions cut 6 bases from V and 4 bases from J, with 13 bases between. For the CDR3, the DNA is TGTGCCAGCAGAACCGGGACACCTTACGAGCAGTACTTC. Its translation is CASRTGTPYEQYF.

The V gene is TRBV30, the J gene TRBJ1-2; maybe TRBD1 (5 bases). Germline CDR1 GTSNPN, CDR2 SVGIG (reference sequence). This CDR3 spans 12 amino acids. Trimming left V 0 bases short and J 9 bases short, with 11 bases between. The CDR3 spells CAWSVIAGRYTF. The DNA of the CDR3 is TGTGCCTGGAGTGTAATTGCGGGACGCTACACCTTC.

Worth noting for this clonotype: One end of the junction does not line up with germline, which may come from a read error. The chain links TRBV30 to TRBJ2-3, with D hard to call. This CDR3 has 10 amino acids. Germline V gene sequence: CDR1 GTSNPN, CDR2 SVGIG (reference sequence). CDR3 DNA sequence: TGCGCCTGGAACCCAGATACGCAGTATTTT. As protein: CAWNPDTQYF. Full variable domain (remainder filled in from reference TRBV30 and TRBJ2-3): SQTIHQWPATLVQPVGSPLSLECTVEGTSNPNLYWYRQAAGRGLQLLFYSVGIGQISSEVPQNLSASRPQDRQFILSSKKLLLSDSGFYLCAWNPDTQYFGPGTRLTVL.

The chain couples TRBV27 to TRBJ1-3; perhaps TRBD1 as D (6 bases). The CDR3 has 16 amino acids. Trimming took 2 bases from V and 7 from J, leaving 18 bases between them. Germline CDR1 is MNHEY and CDR2 is SMNVEV (reference sequence). CDR3 nucleotide sequence: TGTGCCAGCAGTTTACGAGGACCACCAAGGGGGAACACCATATATTTT. It encodes CASSLRGPPRGNTIYF.